This TCR beta chain was obtained from a study of monozygotic twins with inflammatory bowel disease. Sampling involved one blood draw (less than 2.7 ml) for every donor. Total RNA from whole blood was isolated with no T cell sorting. Around 3,600 ng of total RNA went into each TCR library. UMIs incorporating a 6-nucleotide sample barcode were appended by means of template switching. With the 5' RACE reads reprocessed, TCRdb shows one record per CDR3 protein and no DNA. Seen in this sample are some 100,000 distinct CDR3 sequences; the ten most common clones hold roughly an eighth. Sequenced sample: blood. This TCR derives from a human donor with ulcerative colitis or Crohn's disease, or a healthy co-twin of an affected twin (not recorded which).

CDR3 loop: CASSPWGSGSYEQYF. This chain joins TRBV9 and TRBJ2-7; TCRdb's D call, TRBD1, is unchecked because there is no DNA. Germline values: CDR1 SGDLS, CDR2 YYNGEE. The CDR3 extends over 15 amino acids. The full variable domain, rest sourced from reference TRBV9 and TRBJ2-7, is DSGVTQTPKHLITATGQRVTLRCSPRSGDLSVYWYQQSLDQGLQFLIQYYNGEERAKGNILERFSAQQFPDLHSELNLSSLELGDSALYFCASSPWGSGSYEQYFGPGTRLTVT.